This T cell receptor (beta chain) was captured in a study of cytomegalovirus exposure and HLA in healthy donors. Study-wide results and caveats: In a later analysis, at a false discovery rate of 0.05, some 15,000 TCR beta sequences were associated with HLA alleles. TCR beta sequences reportedly predicted most subjects' HLA-A and HLA-B alleles accurately.

All donors participated as healthy donors of bone marrow. Comments on this clone: Its antigen is unknown.

The CDR3 has 16 residues. With 5 bases clipped from V and 4 bases from J, the junction kept 13 bases outside the gene matches. CDR1 is MNHNY and CDR2 is SVGAGI in the germline V gene (reference sequence). The PCR employed 60 Vbeta primers together with 13 Jbeta primers. The repertoire was sequenced with immunoSEQ multiplex PCR; TCRdb's copy has only in-frame clones and lacks some. The sample yields 98,000 or so clones, about 80% seen once. The clonotype originates from a man aged 40-49 years in good health and CMV-seronegative. Sequences were obtained from PBMCs. The chain combines TRBV6-6 with TRBJ1-2; 7 bases fit TRBD1. This chain's CDR3 is CASSPNRDSRIYGYTF. The CDR3 region has the DNA TGTGCCAGCAGTCCCAACCGGGACAGTCGGATCTATGGCTACACCTTC.